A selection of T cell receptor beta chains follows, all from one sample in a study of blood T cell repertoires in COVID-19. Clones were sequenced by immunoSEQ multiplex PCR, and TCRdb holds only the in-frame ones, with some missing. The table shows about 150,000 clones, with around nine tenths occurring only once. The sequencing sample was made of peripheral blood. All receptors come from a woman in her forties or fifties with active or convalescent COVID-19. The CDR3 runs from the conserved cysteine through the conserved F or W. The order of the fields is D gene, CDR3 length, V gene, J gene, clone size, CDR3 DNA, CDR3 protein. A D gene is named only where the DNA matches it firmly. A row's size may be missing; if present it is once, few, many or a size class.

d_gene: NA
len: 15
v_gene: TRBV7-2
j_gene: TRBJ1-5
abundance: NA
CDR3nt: TGTGCCAGCAGCTTAGTGGGTGGCGGGGCTCAGCCCCAGCATTTT
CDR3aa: CASSLVGGGAQPQHF

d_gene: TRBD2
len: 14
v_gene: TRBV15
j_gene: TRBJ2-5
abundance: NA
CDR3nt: TGTGCCACCAGCAAGACTAGCGCCCAAGAGACCCAGTACTTC
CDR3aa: CATSKTSAQETQYF

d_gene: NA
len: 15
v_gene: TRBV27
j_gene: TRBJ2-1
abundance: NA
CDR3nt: TGTGCCAGCAGTTTTCCTTCGCTAGTCTACAATGAGCAGTTCTTC
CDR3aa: CASSFPSLVYNEQFF

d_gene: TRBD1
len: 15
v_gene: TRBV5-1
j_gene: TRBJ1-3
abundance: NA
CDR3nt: TGCGCCAGCAGCAAGGGACAGGACTCTGGAAACACCATATATTTT
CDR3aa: CASSKGQDSGNTIYF

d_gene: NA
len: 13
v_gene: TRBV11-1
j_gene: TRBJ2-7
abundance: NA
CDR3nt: TGTGCCAGCAGCTTAGGGCTAGAAGGCGAGCAGTACTTC
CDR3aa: CASSLGLEGEQYF

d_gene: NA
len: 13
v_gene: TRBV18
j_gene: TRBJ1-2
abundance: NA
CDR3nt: TGTGCCAGCTCACCCCTAGCAGGCTATGGCTACACCTTC
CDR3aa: CASSPLAGYGYTF

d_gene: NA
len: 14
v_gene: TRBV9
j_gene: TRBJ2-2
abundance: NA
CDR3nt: TGTGCCAGCAGCGTGAGGTGGGACACCGGGGAGCTGTTTTTT
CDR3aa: CASSVRWDTGELFF

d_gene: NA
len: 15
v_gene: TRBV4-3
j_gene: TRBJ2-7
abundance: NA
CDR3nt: TGCGCCAGCAGCCAGCATGAAGCAGGGCCCGCCGAGCAGTACTTC
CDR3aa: CASSQHEAGPAEQYF

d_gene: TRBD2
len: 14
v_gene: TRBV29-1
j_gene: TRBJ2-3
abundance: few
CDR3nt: TGCAGCGCCGTACTAGCGGGAGGCCCGAGGACGCAGTATTTT
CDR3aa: CSAVLAGGPRTQYF

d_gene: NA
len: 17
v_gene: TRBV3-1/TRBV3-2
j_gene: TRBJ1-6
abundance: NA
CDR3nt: TGTGCCAGCAGCCACAGAAGGATTCAGGGATCAGGGTCACCCCTCCACTTT
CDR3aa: CASSHRRIQGSGSPLHF